The 11 T cell receptor beta chains below all came from one sample that was sequenced in a study of blood T cell repertoires in COVID-19. The table came from immunoSEQ multiplex PCR; TCRdb's copy has only in-frame clones and leaves some out. The repertoire includes about 220,000 clones, over 75% of them detected once, and over 10% sits in the top ten. The sample comprised peripheral blood. These receptors were collected from a human donor in a cohort sampled during active COVID-19.

V is TRBV19 and J is TRBJ1-4; TRBD1 might be the D (6 bases). The CDR3 covers 15 residues. Germline-derived CDR1 and CDR2 are LNHDA and SQIVND (reference sequence). Trimming shortened V by 4 bases and J by 4 bases, and 13 bases separated the two germline ends. For the CDR3, the DNA is TGTGCCAGTAGTACTCACAGGGTTAATAATGAAAAACTGTTTTTT. Protein product: CASSTHRVNNEKLFF.

The rearrangement joins TRBV3-1 (or the pseudogene TRBV3-2) to TRBJ1-6; D gene unclear. The CDR3 has 16 residues. Germline V lookup: CDR1 LGHDT, CDR2 YNNKEL (reference sequence). Trimming took 1 base from V and 5 from J, leaving 12 bases between them. DNA for the CDR3: TGTGCCAGCAGCCAAGTTTCACCGTCTAATAATTCACCCCTCCACTTT. Translated, it gives CASSQVSPSNNSPLHF.

This clone was counted a few times. The chain carries TRBV9 and TRBJ1-5, with 10 bases that match TRBD1. The CDR3 contains 16 residues. Germline trimming cut 4 bases from V and 7 bases from J; bases unmatched to any gene: 11. Germline CDR1 and CDR2: SGDLS and YYNGEE. Here the CDR3 DNA reads TGTGCCAGCAGCCCCGGGACAGGGGTTGGTGGGCAGCCCCAGCATTTT. It yields the protein CASSPGTGVGGQPQHF.

This clone was picked up one time. The V call is TRBV28, the J call TRBJ2-7; D perhaps matches TRBD1 (6 bases). This CDR3 is built from 15 residues. Germline CDR1 reads MDHEN; CDR2 reads SYDVKM. V lost 5 bases and J lost 5, with 19 bases in between. The CDR3 DNA sequence: TGTGCCAGCAGTCTTAGACAGGACCGTCCAGACGAGCAGTACTTC. As protein: CASSLRQDRPDEQYF.

The chain recombines TRBV6-6 with TRBJ1-3, with 9 bases aligning to TRBD1. Germline-derived CDR1 and CDR2 are MNHNY and SVGAGI (reference sequence). The V and J ends lost 5 bases and 2 bases, in that order; junction bases with no gene match: 16. This CDR3 is built from 19 residues. CDR3 sequence reads: CASSPGQGKARTPGNTIYF. CDR3 DNA: TGTGCCAGCAGTCCCGGACAGGGGAAAGCCCGAACCCCTGGAAACACCATATATTTT.

This clone appeared once. The rearrangement links TRBV3-1 (or the pseudogene TRBV3-2) to TRBJ2-5; TRBD2 agrees at 12 bases. CDR3 size: 16 residues. The trim removed 2 bases at V and 1 base at J, leaving 2 bases unmatched. CDR1 and CDR2 from the germline V gene are LGHDT and YNNKEL (reference sequence). In DNA, the CDR3 is TGTGCCAGCAGCCAACCTAGCGGGGGGGCCCAAGAGACCCAGTACTTC. Translated: CASSQPSGGAQETQYF.

The chain is built from TRBV29-1 and TRBJ1-3; D unclear. Trimming pared 0 bases from V and 3 bases from J, leaving 9 bases between. Germline V gene lookup returns CDR1 SQVTM and CDR2 ANQGSEA. The CDR3 totals 14 residues. The CDR3 sequence: CSVEDPVLGNTIYF. CDR3 coding DNA: TGCAGCGTTGAAGATCCCGTCCTTGGAAACACCATATATTTT.

This rearrangement joins TRBV6-4 to TRBJ2-6; TRBD1 might be the D (5 bases). The CDR3 length is 15 residues. Trimming cost V 6 bases and J 4 bases, with 13 bases left between them. Germline loops: CDR1 MRHNA, CDR2 SNTAGT. Here the CDR3 reads CASSPSGSGANVLTF. As DNA, the CDR3 is TGTGCCAGCAGCCCTTCAGGGTCCGGGGCCAACGTCCTGACTTTC.

V is TRBV3-1 (or the pseudogene TRBV3-2) and J is TRBJ2-7; 10 positions agree with TRBD2. The CDR3 consists of 16 residues. The J segment lost 0 bases and the V segment lost 6 bases, leaving 8 bases of the junction unmatched. The germline gives CDR1 LGHDT, CDR2 YNNKEL (reference sequence). The CDR3: CASRKNLAGASYEQYF. The CDR3, as DNA: TGTGCCAGCAGGAAAAATCTAGCGGGGGCCTCCTACGAGCAGTACTTC.

The chain combines TRBV19 with TRBJ2-6; 7 bases match TRBD1. V was pared by 4 bases and J by 2 bases, with 5 bases of the junction left unmatched. Germline CDR1 reads LNHDA; CDR2 reads SQIVND (reference sequence). The length of the CDR3 is 16 residues. The CDR3 sequence is CASSTLDRAGANVLTF. In DNA, the CDR3 is TGTGCCAGTAGTACCCTCGACAGGGCTGGGGCCAACGTCCTGACTTTC.

The chain has TRBV7-3 and TRBJ1-2; tentative D call: TRBD1 (6 bases). The CDR3 runs 14 residues. V was clipped by 5 bases and J by 6 bases, with 16 bases between them. The germline V gene encodes CDR1 SGHTA and CDR2 FQGTGA. The CDR3 protein is CASSQTTGLDGYTF. For the CDR3, the DNA is TGTGCCAGCAGCCAAACGACAGGATTAGATGGCTACACCTTC.